This T cell receptor beta chain was documented in a study of shared clonotypes between healthy human individuals. Sequencing was at deep level. The material for each subset, its genomic DNA, was split evenly across several immunoSEQ plates. Sequencing was performed with immunoSEQ multiplex PCR; in TCRdb, only in-frame clones are kept and a portion is missing. The sample has more than 2 million clones, 80% to 95% seen once. CD45RO-negative CD8 cells positively selected for CCR7 made up the naive population, which excluded terminally differentiated effector memory CD45RA+ cells. This clone was seen a few times. What it binds is not known. Study outcomes and limitations: Estimated richness was generally greater in naive than memory subsets.

The V end lost 0 bases, the J end lost 4 bases, and 13 bases lay between the germline ends. Germline assignment: CDR1 ENHRY and CDR2 SYGVKD. This CDR3 is built from 16 residues. This chain connects TRBV10-3 to TRBJ1-5, with D hard to call. This clonotype was obtained from a young man in good health. Some clones in this sample may be carry-over from other donors' samples. The sequencing input was naive CD8+ T cells from PBMCs. In DNA form, the CDR3 reads TGTGCCATCAGTGAGTCGAAGAGAGCGAATAATCAGCCCCAGCATTTT. Protein sequence: CAISESKRANNQPQHF.